Ten or more counts support the clone carrying this T cell receptor (beta chain). Its target is not known. Attachment of unique molecular identifiers to individual cDNA molecules was performed. TCRdb re-analysed the 5' RACE reads in MiXCR, keeping a single row per CDR3 protein. The sample contains about 29,000 distinct CDR3 sequences, roughly 5.6% of which appear only once. The data were obtained in a study of early T cells in non-severe SARS-CoV-2 infection. For the study at large: Bulk RNA isolated from unsorted whole blood underwent sequencing; chains were not paired.

Looked up from germline, CDR1 is SGHRS and CDR2 is YFSETQ. The CDR3 sequence is 15 residues long. The trim removed 1 base at V and 2 bases at J, leaving 1 base unmatched. The study's findings and limits: Private and CD4 specificities were missed by VDJdb matching, skewed to anti-spike CD8.

This chain connects TRBV5-1 to TRBJ2-3; TRBD2 matches at 10 bases. This TCR came from an adult who was a healthcare worker with PCR-confirmed SARS-CoV-2 infection or an uninfected control (not recorded which). The source material was whole blood. CDR3 protein: CASSLTSGITDTQYF. CDR3 DNA: TGCGCCAGCAGCTTGACTAGCGGGATCACAGATACGCAGTATTTT.